The 26 T cell receptor beta chains listed next were all sequenced from one sample in a study of T cell responses to AZD1222 COVID-19 vaccine. Sequencing used immunoSEQ multiplex PCR; TCRdb keeps in-frame clones, though not all of them. The sample yields fewer than 150,000 clones, just over 90% seen once. This specimen consisted of peripheral blood, obtained on day 0 of AZD1222 vaccination. All receptors come from an adult in good health.

The chain joins TRBV7-8 to TRBJ1-3; D gene ambiguous. This CDR3 is built from 17 residues. Trimming pared 3 bases from V and 0 bases from J, leaving 15 bases between. Germline values: CDR1 SGHVS, CDR2 FQNEAQ. CDR3 amino acids: CASSLSPTRNSGNTIYF. The CDR3 DNA reads as TGTGCCAGCAGCTTGTCCCCAACACGAAACTCTGGAAACACCATATATTTT.

The CDR3 bases are TGTGCCAGCAGCTCAGCCGCAACAGGGGTTGTTAATGAAAAACTGTTTTTT. Translation: CASSSAATGVVNEKLFF. This sequence joins TRBV7-9 and TRBJ1-4, with 7 positions matching TRBD1. Germline values: CDR1 SEHNR, CDR2 FQNEAQ (reference sequence). The CDR3 sequence is 17 residues long. J was trimmed by 4 bases and V by 4 bases; bases with no gene match: 12.

The chain carries TRBV5-8 and TRBJ1-1; tentative D call: TRBD1 (5 bases). Germline values: CDR1 SGHTS, CDR2 YDEGEE. This CDR3 is 11 amino acids long. With 4 bases removed from V and 8 bases from J, the gap between germline ends came to 9 bases. The CDR3 reads CASSRDLEAFF. The CDR3 DNA reads TGTGCCAGCAGCCGGGACCTAGAAGCTTTCTTT.

This clone was counted only a few times. The genes are TRBV4-2 and TRBJ2-3, with TRBD2 matching 13 bases. V shed 0 bases, J shed 4 bases, and the junction held 1 base outside the gene matches. In germline, CDR1 is LGHNA, CDR2 YNFKEQ. The length of the CDR3 is 16 residues. CDR3 sequence: CASSQDGTSGADTQYF. CDR3 DNA sequence: TGTGCCAGCAGCCAAGATGGGACTAGCGGGGCAGATACGCAGTATTTT.

The chain carries TRBV6-5 and TRBJ1-4, with no clear D. CDR3 length: 13 amino acids. Trimming pared 5 bases from V and 7 bases from J, leaving 11 bases between. Germline CDR1 reads MNHEY; CDR2 reads SVGAGI. The CDR3 coding sequence is TGTGCCAGCAGTATAGAAAGAGGTGAAAAACTGTTTTTT. Its protein is CASSIERGEKLFF.

The V call is TRBV5-1, the J call TRBJ2-2; TRBD1 agrees at 7 bases. Germline V gene sequence: CDR1 SGHRS, CDR2 YFSETQ. V was clipped by 5 bases and J by 0 bases; unmatched bases: 10. This CDR3 is 17 amino acids long. The CDR3 nucleotides are TGCGCCAGCAGTTCTGCACCCGGGACAGCGAACACCGGGGAGCTGTTTTTT. Translating gives CASSSAPGTANTGELFF. Together with reference TRBV5-1 and TRBJ2-2, the CDR3 gives the full variable domain: KAGVTQTPRYLIKTRGQQVTLSCSPISGHRSVSWYQQTPGQGLQFLFEYFSETQRNKGNFPGRFSGRQFSNSRSEMNVSTLELGDSALYLCASSSAPGTANTGELFFGEGSRLTVL.

This chain joins TRBV27 and TRBJ1-2; TRBD1 agrees at 7 bases. The ends lost 6 bases at V and 4 bases at J; junction bases unmatched: 8. This CDR3 is 14 amino acids long. Germline CDR1 MNHEY, CDR2 SMNVEV (reference sequence). Here the CDR3 DNA reads TGTGCCAGCAGACGGACAGGACTCATCTATGGCTACACCTTC. Translated: CASRRTGLIYGYTF.

The rearrangement joins TRBV6-5 to TRBJ1-5; no reliable D call. This CDR3 comprises 13 residues. The V gene's germline CDR1 is MNHEY and CDR2 SVGAGI. V was shortened by 6 bases and J by 2 bases, with 8 bases between the two germline ends. CDR3 loop: CASRRSGNQPQHF. For the CDR3, the DNA is TGTGCCAGCAGGAGGTCGGGCAATCAGCCCCAGCATTTT.

The rearrangement joins TRBV2 to TRBJ1-2, with no clear D. Between the trimmed V and J ends, which lost 3 bases and 2 bases, there was a span of 7 bases. The CDR3 is made up of 13 amino acids. Germline V gives CDR1 SNHLY, CDR2 FYNNEI. The CDR3 region has the DNA TGTGCCAGCAGTGACCATATCAACTATGGCTACACCTTC. It translates to CASSDHINYGYTF.

This clone was seen a single time. The rearrangement joins TRBV30 to TRBJ1-5; 10 bases fit TRBD1. The V segment lost 1 base and the J segment 7 bases; nucleotides outside the gene matches: 13. CDR1 is GTSNPN, CDR2 SVGIG, per germline (reference sequence). The CDR3 covers 17 residues. CDR3 residues: CAWSAKTGTGAIQPQHF. The CDR3 nucleotides read TGTGCCTGGAGTGCGAAAACCGGGACAGGGGCCATCCAGCCCCAGCATTTT.

V and J are TRBV7-2 and TRBJ2-2, with D perhaps TRBD2 (5 bases). Trimming removed 3 bases from V and 7 bases from J, with 15 bases in between. There are 15 residues in the CDR3. Germline V CDR1 and CDR2: SGHTA, FQGNSA. The CDR3 reads CASSFGEVRLGELFF. The CDR3 region has the DNA TGTGCCAGCAGCTTCGGGGAAGTGAGACTCGGGGAGCTGTTTTTT.

This clone occurred a few times. The CDR3 here is CASSPQVTYGYTF. The CDR3 bases are TGCGCCAGCAGCCCTCAGGTTACCTATGGCTACACCTTC. This chain connects TRBV5-1 to TRBJ1-2; D uncertain. The CDR3 has 13 amino acids. Between the trimmed V and J ends, which lost 4 bases and 4 bases, there was a span of 11 bases. The germline CDR1 and CDR2 sequences are SGHRS and YFSETQ.

This clone occurred once. The V and J genes are TRBV19 and TRBJ2-3; TRBD2 aligns across 13 bases. CDR3 length: 18 residues. Germline assignment: CDR1 LNHDA and CDR2 SQIVND (reference sequence). V trimming: 5 bases; J trimming: 4 bases; junction bases outside the gene matches: 12. The CDR3 coding sequence is TGTGCCAGTAGTCTTAGGGGGGGACTAGCGGGAAACCCAGATACGCAGTATTTT. This encodes CASSLRGGLAGNPDTQYF. Full variable domain (missing parts from reference TRBV19 and TRBJ2-3): DGGITQSPKYLFRKEGQNVTLSCEQNLNHDAMYWYRQDPGQGLRLIYYSQIVNDFQKGDIAEGYSVSREKKESFPLTVTSAQKNPTAFYLCASSLRGGLAGNPDTQYFGPGTRLTVL.

The CDR3 DNA reads TGTGCCAGCAGCTTGGGGTTAGGTAGAGAGACCCAGTACTTC. Translated: CASSLGLGRETQYF. The chain joins TRBV11-2 to TRBJ2-5, with D uncertain. Trimming removed 3 bases at V and 4 bases at J, with 12 bases between. In germline, CDR1 is SGHAT, CDR2 FQNNGV. There are 14 residues in the CDR3.

The chain carries TRBV5-4 and TRBJ1-4; 7 bases are a match to TRBD1. CDR1 and CDR2 from the germline V gene are SGHNT and YYREEE (reference sequence). The CDR3 is 15 residues long. The J segment lost 8 bases and the V segment lost 0 bases, leaving 7 bases of the junction unmatched. The CDR3 here is CASSLEGAGTEKLFF. In DNA form, the CDR3 reads TGTGCCAGCAGCTTGGAGGGGGCCGGGACAGAAAAACTGTTTTTT.

The V and J genes are TRBV25-1 and TRBJ2-5, with D uncertain. CDR1 is MGHDK, CDR2 SYGVNS, per germline. Trimming cost V 3 bases and J 5 bases, with 7 bases left between them. The CDR3 contains 12 residues. The CDR3 loop is CASSERFETQYF. For the CDR3, the DNA is TGTGCCAGCAGTGAGAGGTTCGAGACCCAGTACTTC. Using reference TRBV25-1 and TRBJ2-5 for the parts outside the CDR3, the full variable domain is EADIYQTPRYLVIGTGKKITLECSQTMGHDKMYWYQQDPGMELHLIHYSYGVNSTEKGDLSSESTVSRIRTEHFPLTLESARPSHTSQYLCASSERFETQYFGPGTRLLVL.

This rearrangement joins TRBV27 to TRBJ2-3; tentative D call: TRBD2 (6 bases). This CDR3 is 13 amino acids long. Germline V CDR1 and CDR2: MNHEY, SMNVEV (reference sequence). Trimming left V 6 bases short and J 6 bases short, with 13 bases between. The CDR3 sequence: CASRSGDSDTQYF. In nucleotides, the CDR3 is TGTGCCAGCAGATCCGGGGACTCGGATACGCAGTATTTT.

The chain uses TRBV23-1 and TRBJ1-5, with 12 bases identical to TRBD1. TRBV23-1 is recorded as an ORF, its role being uncertain. The J segment lost 5 bases and the V segment lost 6 bases, leaving 5 bases of the junction unmatched. CDR3 size: 15 residues. The CDR3 DNA sequence: TGCGCCAGCAGACGGGGACAGGGGGCGTATCAGCCCCAGCATTTT. Translating gives CASRRGQGAYQPQHF.

The CDR3 nucleotides are TGTGCCAGCAGTTCTCCGGGACCGGCGCCCTACGAGCAGTACTTC. Translating gives CASSSPGPAPYEQYF. This chain links TRBV6-5 with TRBJ2-7; D possibly uses TRBD1 or TRBD2 (5 bases each). V was clipped by 4 bases and J by 2 bases, with 15 bases between them. The germline V gene encodes CDR1 MNHEY and CDR2 SVGAGI. The CDR3 sequence is 15 residues long.

The rearrangement joins TRBV2 to TRBJ1-1; D is possibly TRBD1 (6 bases). Germline CDR1 and CDR2: SNHLY and FYNNEI. This CDR3 contains 15 residues. The germline V and J ends were trimmed by 4 bases and 0 bases, with 12 bases remaining between them. The CDR3 spells CASSVRGQLNTEAFF. The DNA for the CDR3 is TGTGCCAGCAGTGTTCGGGGGCAGTTGAACACTGAAGCTTTCTTT.

Remarks on this clone: Other DNA sequences in the sample encode the same CDR3. The chain is built from TRBV12-3 or TRBV12-4 and TRBJ1-1; D gene unclear. The CDR3 is made up of 13 amino acids. Deletions cut 3 bases from V and 0 bases from J, with 5 bases between. CDR3 sequence: CASSLRLNTEAFF. The CDR3 DNA reads as TGTGCCAGCAGTTTGCGGTTGAACACTGAAGCTTTCTTT.

The rearrangement links TRBV4-1 to TRBJ2-7, with 8 bases lining up with TRBD1. With V trimmed by 3 bases and J by 6 bases, 4 bases remained unmatched. CDR3 length: 13 amino acids. The germline V gene has CDR1 MGHRA and CDR2 YSYEKL. This CDR3 is CASSQAQGVEQYF. CDR3 coding DNA: TGCGCCAGCAGCCAGGCACAGGGGGTCGAGCAGTACTTC.

The J gene is TRBJ2-3, the V gene TRBV9; 10 bases align to TRBD2. Germline trimming cut 4 bases from V and 1 base from J; bases unmatched to any gene: 12. The CDR3 has 18 amino acids. Germline values: CDR1 SGDLS, CDR2 YYNGEE. In DNA form, the CDR3 reads TGTGCCAGCAGCCCGGAGACTAGCGGGTCGGTGGGCACAGATACGCAGTATTTT. Translated, it gives CASSPETSGSVGTDTQYF.

The rearrangement links TRBV4-3 to TRBJ2-7; D possibly corresponds to TRBD2 (6 bases). CDR1 is LGHNA, CDR2 YSLEER, per germline. The CDR3 is made up of 14 amino acids. Deletions cut 5 bases from V and 0 bases from J, with 11 bases between. CDR3 bases: TGCGCCAGCAGCAGGACTAAGTTCTCCTACGAGCAGTACTTC. Protein: CASSRTKFSYEQYF.

The genes are TRBV6-6 and TRBJ1-2; perhaps TRBD1 as D (6 bases). Germline CDR1 is MNHNY and CDR2 is SVGAGI (reference sequence). The CDR3 length is 15 residues. V was trimmed by 5 bases and J by 3 bases, leaving 16 bases between them. This chain's CDR3 is CASSTHSGEDYGYTF. CDR3 DNA: TGTGCCAGCAGTACCCATTCAGGGGAGGACTATGGCTACACCTTC.

This chain joins TRBV30 and TRBJ1-2; D ambiguous. The CDR3 runs 13 residues. The germline V gene has CDR1 GTSNPN and CDR2 SVGIG (reference sequence). Trimming left V 0 bases short and J 0 bases short, with 5 bases between. In DNA, the CDR3 is TGTGCCTGGAGTGTCGGGGCTAACTATGGCTACACCTTC. Amino acid sequence: CAWSVGANYGYTF. Variable domain in full (rest from reference TRBV30 and TRBJ1-2): SQTIHQWPATLVQPVGSPLSLECTVEGTSNPNLYWYRQAAGRGLQLLFYSVGIGQISSEVPQNLSASRPQDRQFILSSKKLLLSDSGFYLCAWSVGANYGYTFGSGTRLTVV.